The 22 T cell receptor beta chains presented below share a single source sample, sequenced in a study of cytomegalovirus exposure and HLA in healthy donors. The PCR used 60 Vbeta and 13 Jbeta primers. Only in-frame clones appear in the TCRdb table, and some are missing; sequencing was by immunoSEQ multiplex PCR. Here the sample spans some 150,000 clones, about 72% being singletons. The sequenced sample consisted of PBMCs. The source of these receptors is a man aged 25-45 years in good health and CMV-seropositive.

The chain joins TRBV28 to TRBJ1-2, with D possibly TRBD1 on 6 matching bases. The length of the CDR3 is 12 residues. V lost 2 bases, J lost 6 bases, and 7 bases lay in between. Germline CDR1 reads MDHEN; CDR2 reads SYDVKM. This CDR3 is CASSLQGHGYTF. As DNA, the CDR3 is TGTGCCAGCAGTTTACAGGGGCATGGCTACACCTTC.

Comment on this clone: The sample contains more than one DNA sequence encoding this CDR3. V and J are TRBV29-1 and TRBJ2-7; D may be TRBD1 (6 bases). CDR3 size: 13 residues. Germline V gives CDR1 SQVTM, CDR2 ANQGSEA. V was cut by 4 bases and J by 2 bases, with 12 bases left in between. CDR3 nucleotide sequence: TGCAGCGTTGCAGGGGACACTACCTACGAGCAGTACTTC. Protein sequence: CSVAGDTTYEQYF.

CDR3 amino acids: CASSPQFGVRDTEAFF. The CDR3 DNA sequence: TGCGCCAGCAGCCCCCAGTTCGGCGTGCGGGACACTGAAGCTTTCTTT. This sequence joins TRBV4-3 and TRBJ1-1; D remains unclear. Looked up from germline, CDR1 is LGHNA and CDR2 is YSLEER. Trimming shortened V by 4 bases and J by 3 bases, and 18 bases separated the two germline ends. The CDR3 loop spans 16 amino acids.

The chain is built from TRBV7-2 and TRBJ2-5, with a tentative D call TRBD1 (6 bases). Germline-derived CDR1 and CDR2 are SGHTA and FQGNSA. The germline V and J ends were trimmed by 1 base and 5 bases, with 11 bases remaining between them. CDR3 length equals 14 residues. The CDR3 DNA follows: TGTGCCAGCAGCTTAGGCGTAGGGGGTGAGACCCAGTACTTC. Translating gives CASSLGVGGETQYF.

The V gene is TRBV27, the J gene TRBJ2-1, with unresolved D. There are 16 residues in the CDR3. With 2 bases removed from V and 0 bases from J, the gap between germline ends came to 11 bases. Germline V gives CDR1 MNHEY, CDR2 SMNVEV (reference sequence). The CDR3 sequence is CASSLEIPSSYNEQFF. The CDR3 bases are TGTGCCAGCAGTTTAGAAATACCGAGCTCCTACAATGAGCAGTTCTTC.

The CDR3 region is CASSLLGGPDEQYF. CDR3 DNA sequence: TGTGCCAGCAGCTTATTGGGGGGGCCCGACGAGCAGTACTTC. The chain uses TRBV7-4 and TRBJ2-7; TRBD2 is a possible D gene (7 bases). CDR3 length: 14 residues. Germline V lookup: CDR1 SGHVT, CDR2 SQSDAQ. Trimming took off 2 bases at V and 5 bases at J, with 13 bases between the two ends.

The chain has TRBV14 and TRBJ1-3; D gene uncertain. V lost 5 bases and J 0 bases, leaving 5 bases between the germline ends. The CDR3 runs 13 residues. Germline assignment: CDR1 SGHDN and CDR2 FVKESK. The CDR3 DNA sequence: TGTGCCAGCAGCACTTACTCTGGAAACACCATATATTTT. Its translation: CASSTYSGNTIYF.

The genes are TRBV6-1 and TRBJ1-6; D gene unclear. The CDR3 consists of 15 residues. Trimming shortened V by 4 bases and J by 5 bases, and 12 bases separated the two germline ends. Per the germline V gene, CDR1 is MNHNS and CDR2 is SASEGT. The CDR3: CASSGMDYNNSPLHF. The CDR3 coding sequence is TGTGCCAGCAGTGGGATGGACTATAATAATTCACCCCTCCACTTT.

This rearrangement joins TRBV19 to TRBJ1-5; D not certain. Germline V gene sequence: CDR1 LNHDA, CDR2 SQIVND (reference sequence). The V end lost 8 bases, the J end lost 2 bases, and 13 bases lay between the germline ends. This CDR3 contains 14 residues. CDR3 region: CASSWEVGNQPQHF. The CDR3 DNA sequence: TGTGCCAGTTCCTGGGAGGTGGGCAATCAGCCCCAGCATTTT.

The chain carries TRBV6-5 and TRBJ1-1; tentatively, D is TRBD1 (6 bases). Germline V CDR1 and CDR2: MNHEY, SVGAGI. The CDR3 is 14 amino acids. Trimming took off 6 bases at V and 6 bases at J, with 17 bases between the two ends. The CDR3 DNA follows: TGTGCCAGCAGCTGGGACACCCGAACGGCTGAAGCTTTCTTT. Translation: CASSWDTRTAEAFF.

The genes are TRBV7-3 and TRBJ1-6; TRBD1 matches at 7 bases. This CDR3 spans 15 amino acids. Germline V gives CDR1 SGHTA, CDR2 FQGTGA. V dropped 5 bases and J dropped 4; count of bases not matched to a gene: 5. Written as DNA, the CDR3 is TGTGCCAGCAGCGCGGGACAGAGTTATAATTCACCCCTCCACTTT. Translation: CASSAGQSYNSPLHF.

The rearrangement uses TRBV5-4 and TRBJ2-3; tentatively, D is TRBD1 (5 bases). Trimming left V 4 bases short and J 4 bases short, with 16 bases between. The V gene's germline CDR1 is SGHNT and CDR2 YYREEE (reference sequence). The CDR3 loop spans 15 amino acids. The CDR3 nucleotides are TGTGCCAGCAGCAGGGGTCAAGTTGCGGCAGATACGCAGTATTTT. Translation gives CASSRGQVAADTQYF.

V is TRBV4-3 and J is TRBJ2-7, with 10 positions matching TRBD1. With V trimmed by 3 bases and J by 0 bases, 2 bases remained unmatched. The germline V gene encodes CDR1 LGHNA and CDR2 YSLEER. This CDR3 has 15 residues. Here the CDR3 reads CASSQGTGDSYEQYF. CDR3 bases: TGCGCCAGCAGCCAGGGGACAGGGGACTCCTACGAGCAGTACTTC.

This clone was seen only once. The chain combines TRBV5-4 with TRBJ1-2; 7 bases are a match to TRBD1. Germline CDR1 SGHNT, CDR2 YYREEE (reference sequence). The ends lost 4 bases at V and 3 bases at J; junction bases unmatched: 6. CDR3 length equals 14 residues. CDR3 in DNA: TGTGCCAGCAGCCAGGGGGGTCCGGACTATGGCTACACCTTC. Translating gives CASSQGGPDYGYTF.

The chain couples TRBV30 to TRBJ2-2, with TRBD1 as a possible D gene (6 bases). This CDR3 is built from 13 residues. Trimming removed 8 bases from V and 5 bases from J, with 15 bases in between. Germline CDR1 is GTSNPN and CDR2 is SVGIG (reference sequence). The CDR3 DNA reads TGTGCCGCAACAGGGACGATTACCGGGGAGCTGTTTTTT. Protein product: CAATGTITGELFF.

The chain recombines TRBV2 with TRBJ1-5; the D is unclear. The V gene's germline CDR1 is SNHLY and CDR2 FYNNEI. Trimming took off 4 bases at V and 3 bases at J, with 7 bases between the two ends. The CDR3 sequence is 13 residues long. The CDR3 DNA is TGTGCCAGCAGTGTCTCCGTCAATCAGCCCCAGCATTTT. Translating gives CASSVSVNQPQHF. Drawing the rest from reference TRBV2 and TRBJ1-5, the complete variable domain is EPEVTQTPSHQVTQMGQEVILRCVPISNHLYFYWYRQILGQKVEFLVSFYNNEISEKSEIFDDQFSVERPDGSNFTLKIRSTKLEDSAMYFCASSVSVNQPQHFGDGTRLSIL.

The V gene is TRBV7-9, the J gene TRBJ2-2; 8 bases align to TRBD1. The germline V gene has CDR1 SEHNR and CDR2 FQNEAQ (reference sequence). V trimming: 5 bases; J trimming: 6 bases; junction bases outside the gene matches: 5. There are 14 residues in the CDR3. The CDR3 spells CASSLPGGPGELFF. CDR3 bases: TGTGCCAGCAGCCTTCCAGGGGGCCCCGGGGAGCTGTTTTTT. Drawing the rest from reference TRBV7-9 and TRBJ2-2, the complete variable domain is DTGVSQNPRHKITKRGQNVTFRCDPISEHNRLYWYRQTLGQGPEFLTYFQNEAQLEKSRLLSDRFSAERPKGSFSTLEIQRTEQGDSAMYLCASSLPGGPGELFFGEGSRLTVL.

CDR3: CASSQEGGVYEQYF. CDR3 DNA sequence: TGCGCCAGCAGCCAAGAAGGGGGGGTCTACGAGCAGTACTTC. The chain links TRBV4-1 to TRBJ2-7; D is possibly TRBD2 (7 bases). The CDR3 has 14 residues. CDR1 MGHRA and CDR2 YSYEKL come from the germline V gene. V was trimmed by 0 bases and J by 3 bases, leaving 9 bases between them.

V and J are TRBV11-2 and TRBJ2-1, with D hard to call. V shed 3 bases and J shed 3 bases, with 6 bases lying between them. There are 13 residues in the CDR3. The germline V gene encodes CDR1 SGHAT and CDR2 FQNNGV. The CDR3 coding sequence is TGTGCCAGCAGCTTTGACTTCTACAATGAGCAGTTCTTC. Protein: CASSFDFYNEQFF.

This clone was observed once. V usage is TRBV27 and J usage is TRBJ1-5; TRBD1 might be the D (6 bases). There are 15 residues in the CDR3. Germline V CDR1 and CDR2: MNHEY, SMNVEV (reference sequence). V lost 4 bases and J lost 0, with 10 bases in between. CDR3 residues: CASSSRGPSNQPQHF. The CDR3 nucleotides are TGTGCCAGCAGTTCCAGGGGACCTAGCAATCAGCCCCAGCATTTT.

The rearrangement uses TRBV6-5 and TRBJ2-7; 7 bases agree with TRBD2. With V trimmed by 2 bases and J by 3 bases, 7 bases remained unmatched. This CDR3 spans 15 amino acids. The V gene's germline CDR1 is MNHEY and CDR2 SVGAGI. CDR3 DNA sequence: TGTGCCAGCAGTTACACCCCAGGGAGGGGCTACGAGCAGTACTTC. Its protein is CASSYTPGRGYEQYF.

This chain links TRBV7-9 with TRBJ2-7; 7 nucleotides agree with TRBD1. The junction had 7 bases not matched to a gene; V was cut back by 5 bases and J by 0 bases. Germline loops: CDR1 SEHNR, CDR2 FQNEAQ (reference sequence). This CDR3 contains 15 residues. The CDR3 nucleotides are TGTGCCAGCAGCCCCTCAGACAGGGACTCCTACGAGCAGTACTTC. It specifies CASSPSDRDSYEQYF.